This entry lists 15 T cell receptor beta chains sequenced from one sample in a study of T cells in Graves' hyperthyroidism and ophthalmopathy. The TCR beta CDR3 regions underwent amplification using RNA transcripts as the source. The HTBI primer set was used in a first-round RT-PCR of the TCR CDR3. TCRdb reprocessed the multiplex PCR reads via MiXCR and lists one record per CDR3 protein. The sample carries more than 95,000 distinct CDR3 sequences, about half recorded once. The specimen was blood. These receptors originate from a middle-aged man with Graves' hyperthyroidism.

There are many counts of this clonotype. The chain recombines TRBV20-1 with TRBJ2-1; a possible D gene is TRBD2 (6 bases). The CDR3 loop spans 14 amino acids. V lost 5 bases and J lost 7, with 18 bases in between. Germline assignment: CDR1 DFQATT and CDR2 SNEGSKA (reference sequence). In DNA, the CDR3 is TGCAGTGCTTACCATCTGGGAGGTGGGAATGAGCAGTTCTTC. Its translation is CSAYHLGGGNEQFF.

The genes are TRBV7-2 and TRBJ2-1, with TRBD1 matching 10 bases. The CDR3 is 15 residues long. Germline V gene sequence: CDR1 SGHTA, CDR2 FQGNSA. Unmatched junction bases numbered 4, after V lost 5 bases and J lost 3 bases. The CDR3 sequence is CASSTGTGDYNEQFF. CDR3 coding DNA: TGTGCCAGCAGCACCGGGACAGGGGACTACAATGAGCAGTTCTTC.

To note about this clonotype: One base away lies a much larger clone, so this may be a sequencing read error. The CDR3 ends on some other residue instead of the conserved phenylalanine or tryptophan, so this is likely a read error. The gene calls are TRBV20-1 and TRBJ2-7; a weak D match, TRBD1 (6 bases). V lost 7 bases, J lost 3 bases, and 16 bases lay in between. Germline CDR1 is DFQATT and CDR2 is SNEGSKA (reference sequence). The CDR3 spans 13 residues. CDR3 bases: TGCAGTGTCAGTAGGACAGCCTACTACGAGCAGTACCTC. Its translation: CSVSRTAYYEQYL.

This clonotype was detected many times. This chain connects TRBV11-2 to TRBJ2-5; D may be TRBD2 (6 bases). Germline CDR1 is SGHAT and CDR2 is FQNNGV. The CDR3 contains 15 residues. The V end was cut by 4 bases, the J end by 3 bases, with 15 bases between. As DNA, the CDR3 is TGTGCCAGCAGCTCGGGAGATTATGGAGAAGAGACCCAGTACTTC. Translating gives CASSSGDYGEETQYF.

Turning to this clonotype: A read error may be the cause here, since a much bigger clone is one base away. The rearrangement links TRBV12-3 or TRBV12-4 to TRBJ2-2; 7 nucleotides line up with TRBD1. V gave up 5 bases and J gave up 4 bases; unmatched junction bases: 7. This CDR3 has 15 amino acids. The CDR3 nucleotides read TGTGCCAGCAGTCCGGGACAGCCGAGCACCGGGGAGCTGTTTTTT. Residues: CASSPGQPSTGELFF.

In its sample, this clonotype was seen many times. The chain combines TRBV6-5 with TRBJ1-1; D unresolved. The germline gives CDR1 MNHEY, CDR2 SVGAGI. The V end was cut by 0 bases, the J end by 0 bases, with 8 bases between. This CDR3 is built from 15 residues. CDR3: CASSYSAVMNTEAFF. As DNA, the CDR3 is TGTGCCAGCAGTTACTCGGCAGTCATGAACACTGAAGCTTTCTTT.

At least ten counts were recorded for this clonotype. The chain uses TRBV20-1 and TRBJ1-5, with a possible D match to TRBD1 (5 bases). CDR1 and CDR2 from the germline V gene are DFQATT and SNEGSKA (reference sequence). This CDR3 has 12 amino acids. V gave up 3 bases and J gave up 9 bases, with 12 bases separating them. The DNA for the CDR3 is TGCAGTGCTAGTCAGGGACTTACGCCCCAGCATTTT. It translates to CSASQGLTPQHF.

This clonotype has a count of ten or more. The chain joins TRBV7-8 to TRBJ2-7; D remains unclear. The CDR3 totals 14 residues. Per germline, CDR1 SGHVS and CDR2 FQNEAQ. V dropped 5 bases and J dropped 4 bases, with 15 bases sitting between them. This CDR3 is CASSRDGLRYEQYF. The CDR3 bases are TGTGCCAGCAGCCGAGACGGGCTTCGGTACGAGCAGTACTTC.

CDR3 in DNA: TGTGCCAGTATCGGAGGGGGGGCAGGAACCCCTATCTACAATGAGCAGTTCTTC. Translated: CASIGGGAGTPIYNEQFF. The gene calls are TRBV19 and TRBJ2-1, with a possible D match to TRBD2 (7 bases). The germline V gene has CDR1 LNHDA and CDR2 SQIVND (reference sequence). The V gene lost 7 bases and the J gene lost 3 bases, with 25 bases spanning the gap. The CDR3 has 18 residues.

The V and J genes are TRBV28 and TRBJ2-2; D is unclear. CDR1 MDHEN and CDR2 SYDVKM come from the germline V gene. The CDR3 length is 14 residues. V was shortened by 5 bases and J by 0 bases, with 7 bases between the two germline ends. CDR3 region: CASSRESNTGELFF. The CDR3 DNA follows: TGTGCCAGCAGTCGAGAATCGAACACCGGGGAGCTGTTTTTT.

This clonotype was seen many times. This chain links TRBV6-6 with TRBJ2-7; 7 nucleotides align to TRBD2. In germline, CDR1 is MNHNY, CDR2 SVGAGI (reference sequence). The CDR3 extends over 15 amino acids. V shed 4 bases, J shed 0 bases, and the junction held 6 bases outside the gene matches. The CDR3 DNA sequence: TGTGCCAGCAGTTTGGGGAGGGGATTCTCCTACGAGCAGTACTTC. It is translated as CASSLGRGFSYEQYF.

This clonotype was detected a few times. This sequence joins TRBV6-5 and TRBJ2-7, with TRBD2 identical over 13 bases. Germline assignment: CDR1 MNHEY and CDR2 SVGAGI. The CDR3 spans 18 residues. V lost 2 bases and J lost 0; bases outside the gene matches: 7. CDR3 residues: CASSYRTSGSLSSYEQYF. CDR3 sequence (DNA): TGTGCCAGCAGTTACCGGACTAGCGGGAGTCTCAGCTCCTACGAGCAGTACTTC.

This clonotype was counted only a few times. This rearrangement joins TRBV6-2 or TRBV6-3 to TRBJ2-1; 12 nucleotides line up with TRBD2. The CDR3 runs 19 residues. Germline-derived CDR1 and CDR2 are MNHEY and SVGEGT. The V and J ends lost 2 bases and 3 bases, in that order; junction bases with no gene match: 11. CDR3 nucleotides: TGTGCCAGCAGTTACCCTCTAGCGGGAGGGCAGGGCGTCTACAATGAGCAGTTCTTC. Translated, it gives CASSYPLAGGQGVYNEQFF.

This clonotype has at least ten counts. V gene TRBV19 combines with J gene TRBJ1-5; perhaps TRBD1 as D (6 bases). Per germline, CDR1 LNHDA and CDR2 SQIVND (reference sequence). This CDR3 spans 16 amino acids. Trimming pared 5 bases from V and 2 bases from J, leaving 16 bases between. The CDR3 protein is CASSAGSGVGNQPQHF. The CDR3 coding sequence is TGTGCCAGTAGTGCAGGGTCAGGGGTCGGCAATCAGCCCCAGCATTTT.

This clonotype has a single count. The CDR3 carries no conserved terminal phenylalanine or tryptophan, so it likely arises from a read error. V usage is TRBV11-2 and J usage is TRBJ2-1; D call uncertain. Germline lookup yields CDR1 SGHAT and CDR2 FQNNGV. The V gene lost 5 bases and the J gene lost 6 bases, with 11 bases spanning the gap. The CDR3 sequence is 13 residues long. CDR3 in DNA: TGTGCCAGCAGCCCCCCCTTAGGCAATGAGCAGTTCCTC. It specifies CASSPPLGNEQFL.